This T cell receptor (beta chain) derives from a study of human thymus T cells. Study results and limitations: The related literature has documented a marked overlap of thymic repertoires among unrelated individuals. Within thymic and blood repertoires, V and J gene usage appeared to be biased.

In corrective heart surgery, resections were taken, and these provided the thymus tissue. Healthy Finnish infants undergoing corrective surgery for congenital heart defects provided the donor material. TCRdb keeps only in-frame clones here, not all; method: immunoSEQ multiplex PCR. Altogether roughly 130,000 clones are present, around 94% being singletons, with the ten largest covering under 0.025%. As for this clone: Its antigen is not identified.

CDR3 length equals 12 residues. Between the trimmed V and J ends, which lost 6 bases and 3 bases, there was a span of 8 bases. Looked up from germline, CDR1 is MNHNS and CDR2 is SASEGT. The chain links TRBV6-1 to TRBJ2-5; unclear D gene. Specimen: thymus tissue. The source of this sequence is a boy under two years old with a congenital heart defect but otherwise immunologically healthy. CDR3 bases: TGTGCCAGCAGGACATTAGAAGAGACCCAGTACTTC. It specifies CASRTLEETQYF.